The present T cell receptor beta chain was sequenced within a study of blood T cell repertoires in COVID-19. The overall study: The study drew acute and convalescent COVID-19 samples from the United States, Italy and Spain. The analysed material was cDNA or gDNA that came from T cells, B-cell-depleted T cells, or PBMCs.

Source study methods: It was from reference gene primer amplification that nucleated cell counts were estimated. The method was immunoSEQ multiplex PCR; TCRdb's version includes in-frame clones alone and lacks a portion of them. V and J calls plus clone size are reproduced from that table; the DNA served to infer D and trimming. Among a few hundred thousand clones, around 81% were seen once, and the ten largest hold 3%. The CDR3 is 14 residues long. Germline CDR1 is SGHAT and CDR2 is FQNNGV. The V end was cut by 4 bases, the J end by 4 bases, with 13 bases between. This chain links TRBV11-2 with TRBJ1-2; a weak D match, TRBD1 (5 bases). The sequenced sample was peripheral blood. The receptor comes from a woman aged 25 to 45 who had recovered from COVID-19. CDR3 nucleotide sequence: TGTGCCAGCAGCTCGATCCAGGGAAGCTATGGCTACACCTTC. Translation gives CASSSIQGSYGYTF.